This TCR beta chain was profiled in a study of cytomegalovirus exposure and HLA in healthy donors. Primers included in the PCR were 60 Vbeta and 13 Jbeta primers. Profiling relied on immunoSEQ multiplex PCR, and the TCRdb table lists in-frame clones only, not all of them. The profile shows about 180,000 clones, around 80% of them singletons. Whole-study findings and limits: HLA alleles were associated with around 17,000 TCR beta sequences in a later analysis at 0.05 false discovery rate. Many donors carried some public TCRs, although rarity characterized most TCR sequences.

Losses at the gene ends were 2 bases for V and 7 bases for J; bases not matched to a gene: 17. The CDR3 sequence is 19 residues long. From germline, CDR1 is GTSNPN and CDR2 SVGIG (reference sequence). This clone has only a few counts. Its target is not known. The chain is built from TRBV30 and TRBJ2-7, with TRBD2 identical over 16 bases. This TCR was recovered from a man younger than 35 in good health and CMV-seronegative. Sequencing input: PBMCs. This CDR3 is CAWSPPRGLAGGPVREQYF. CDR3 nucleotide sequence: TGTGCCTGGAGTCCACCGCGGGGACTAGCGGGAGGGCCGGTACGAGAGCAGTACTTC.